This passage covers 5 T cell receptor beta chains from one sample sequenced in a study of cytomegalovirus exposure and HLA in healthy donors. 60 Vbeta and 13 Jbeta primers were used in PCR. Clones were sequenced by immunoSEQ multiplex PCR, and TCRdb holds only the in-frame ones, with some missing. The data show 130,000 to 150,000 clones, with just under 85% seen just once and roughly 4.5% held by the top ten. Input material: PBMCs. Receptor source: a man in his forties in good health and CMV-seropositive.

The rearrangement links TRBV2 to TRBJ2-3; D is unclear. This CDR3 region has 8 residues. In germline, CDR1 is SNHLY, CDR2 FYNNEI. With 4 bases removed from V and 14 bases from J, the gap between germline ends came to 4 bases. The CDR3 DNA reads TGTGCCAGCAGTGTCATGTATTTT. Protein product: CASSVMYF.

The chain employs TRBV12-5 and TRBJ1-4; no clear D gene. Trimming removed 6 bases from V and 8 bases from J, with 16 bases in between. CDR1 is LGHNT and CDR2 is FRNRAP in the germline V gene. CDR3 length: 14 amino acids. As DNA, the CDR3 is TGTGCTAGTGGGAGCTTTAATCCGGGGGAAAAACTGTTTTTT. This codes for CASGSFNPGEKLFF.

V usage is TRBV28 and J usage is TRBJ2-7; D remains ambiguous. The CDR3 extends over 13 amino acids. The ends were cut back, 3 bases at V and 7 bases at J, with 13 bases in the middle. CDR1 and CDR2 from the germline V gene are MDHEN and SYDVKM. In DNA, the CDR3 is TGTGCCAGCAGTTTTATGGCGGCAAGGGAGCAGTACTTC. Protein: CASSFMAAREQYF.

The rearrangement joins TRBV29-1 to TRBJ1-2; 7 bases map to TRBD1. The V gene's germline CDR1 is SQVTM and CDR2 ANQGSEA. V lost 1 base, J lost 7 bases, and 3 bases stayed unmatched. CDR3 length equals 12 residues. The CDR3 reads CSVEGRQGGYTF. The CDR3 nucleotides are TGCAGCGTTGAAGGCAGACAGGGTGGCTACACCTTC.

The chain has TRBV6-1 and TRBJ1-2, with 7 bases identical to TRBD1. Looked up from germline, CDR1 is MNHNS and CDR2 is SASEGT. This CDR3 region has 14 residues. Trimming took 3 bases from V and 6 from J; bases not matched to a gene: 7. The CDR3 spells CASSERQGADGYTF. The CDR3 region has the DNA TGTGCCAGCAGTGAGAGACAGGGCGCGGATGGCTACACCTTC.